Below are 28 T cell receptor beta chains sequenced from a single sample in a study of blood T cells in healthy people across ages. The use of a sample-barcoded 5' primer and a J-beta primer mix characterized a second PCR of 7 to 11 cycles. TCRdb ran MiXCR on the 5' RACE reads and lists one entry per CDR3 protein. Of over 750,000 distinct CDR3 sequences in the sample, 20% to 25% were seen once. The same data also contributed to another study, on T cells of mothers and their children.

Sequencing was done on a sample of blood. The receptors stem from a boy aged 5-17 years in good health.

The sample holds a few counts of this clonotype. The genes are TRBV29-1 and TRBJ2-5; D might be TRBD2 (5 bases). V lost 5 bases and J 11 bases, leaving 15 bases between the germline ends. Germline assignment: CDR1 SQVTM and CDR2 ANQGSEA. CDR3 length: 11 residues. The CDR3 loop reads CSVRKGDEQYF. The CDR3 DNA is TGCAGCGTTAGGAAGGGAGATGAGCAGTACTTC. Complete variable domain (other parts from reference TRBV29-1 and TRBJ2-5): SAVISQKPSRDICQRGTSLTIQCQVDSQVTMMFWYRQQPGQSLTLIATANQGSEATYESGFVIDKFPISRPNLTFSTLTVSNMSPEDSSIYLCSVRKGDEQYFGPGTRLLVL.

The CDR3 bases are TGCGCCAGCGGCGGGGGTGTCATGAACACTGAAGCTTTCTTT. Its translation: CASGGGVMNTEAFF. The V call is TRBV5-1, the J call TRBJ1-1, with a tentative D call TRBD1 (5 bases). Deletions cut 7 bases from V and 0 bases from J, with 13 bases between. The CDR3 contains 14 residues. CDR1 and CDR2 (germline): SGHRS, YFSETQ.

This clonotype was counted at least ten times. This chain joins TRBV5-1 and TRBJ2-2; D ambiguous. This CDR3 is 11 amino acids long. V dropped 6 bases and J dropped 6 bases, with 6 bases sitting between them. The germline CDR1 and CDR2 sequences are SGHRS and YFSETQ. In DNA, the CDR3 is TGCGCCAGCAACTTCGCCGGGGAGCTGTTTTTT. As protein: CASNFAGELFF.

This clonotype was seen more than once but under ten times. The rearrangement uses TRBV6-1 and TRBJ2-1; TRBD2 matches 14 bases. After removal of 7 bases from V and 9 bases from J, the junction contained 8 bases not matched to a gene. The germline V gene encodes CDR1 MNHNS and CDR2 SASEGT. The CDR3 spans 15 residues. CDR3 sequence (DNA): TGTGCCAGCACGAGACTAGCGGGGGGGCCTGGTGAGCAGTTCTTC. This gives the protein CASTRLAGGPGEQFF.

This clonotype occurred a few times. The chain is built from TRBV15 and TRBJ2-5; 8 bases map to TRBD2. The J call could be wrong; TRBJ2-7 is a better fit for the DNA end. The CDR3 has 15 amino acids. Germline V CDR1 and CDR2: LNHNV, YYDKDF (reference sequence). In DNA, the CDR3 is TGTGCCACTAGCGACCGGGAGGGCCTATCCTACGAGCAGTACTTC. Its protein product is CATSDREGLSYEQYF.

Only a few counts were recorded for this clonotype. The CDR3 protein is CASTLPGESHYGYTF. In nucleotides, the CDR3 is TGTGCCAGCACCCTCCCAGGGGAGAGTCACTATGGCTACACCTTC. This chain connects TRBV5-4 to TRBJ1-2, with a weak D call TRBD1 (6 bases). CDR1 SGHNT and CDR2 YYREEE come from the germline V gene (reference sequence). This CDR3 region has 15 residues. The V gene lost 6 bases and the J gene lost 3 bases, with 18 bases spanning the gap.

This clonotype was recorded only once. A junction boundary mismatches the germline segment, possibly from a read error. The chain links TRBV9 to TRBJ1-2; no reliable D call. This CDR3 region has 8 residues. Germline CDR1 is SGDLS and CDR2 is YYNGEE. The DNA of the CDR3 is TGTGCCAGCAGCAAGGACCACTTC. This gives the protein CASSKDHF.

This clonotype turned up a few times. The rearrangement uses TRBV4-2 and TRBJ2-4; perhaps TRBD2 as D (5 bases). With 2 bases removed from V and 9 bases from J, the gap between germline ends came to 11 bases. This CDR3 has 13 residues. The germline CDR1 and CDR2 sequences are LGHNA and YNFKEQ. The DNA of the CDR3 is TGTGCCAGCAGCCAAATAGAGGACTTCATTCAGTACTTC. Translation: CASSQIEDFIQYF.

The V call is TRBV2, the J call TRBJ2-7; TRBD2 agrees at 8 bases. The CDR3 length is 16 residues. CDR1 SNHLY and CDR2 FYNNEI come from the germline V gene. Trimming cost V 6 bases and J 0 bases; bases outside gene matches: 10. In DNA form, the CDR3 reads TGTGCCAGCAGGACCGGGGGGGGCTACCTCTCCTACGAGCAGTACTTC. Its translation is CASRTGGGYLSYEQYF.

This clonotype has more than one count but fewer than ten. This chain connects TRBV7-6 to TRBJ2-2; 7 bases are a match to TRBD2. The V gene end was trimmed by 3 bases and the J gene end by 1 base; junction bases not matched to a gene: 8. This CDR3 is built from 17 residues. The germline V gene encodes CDR1 SGHVS and CDR2 FNYEAQ. In nucleotides, the CDR3 is TGTGCCAGCAGCTTTCCCTTTGAGCGGGGGAACACCGGGGAGCTGTTTTTT. Translation gives CASSFPFERGNTGELFF.

This chain connects TRBV19 to TRBJ2-5; D remains unclear. In germline, CDR1 is LNHDA, CDR2 SQIVND (reference sequence). V lost 8 bases and J 0 bases, leaving 10 bases between the germline ends. CDR3 length equals 13 residues. The CDR3 sequence: CASLDPYQETQYF. The CDR3 coding sequence is TGTGCCAGTTTGGACCCGTACCAAGAGACCCAGTACTTC. Full variable domain (missing parts from reference TRBV19 and TRBJ2-5): DGGITQSPKYLFRKEGQNVTLSCEQNLNHDAMYWYRQDPGQGLRLIYYSQIVNDFQKGDIAEGYSVSREKKESFPLTVTSAQKNPTAFYLCASLDPYQETQYFGPGTRLLVL.

This clonotype has more than one count but fewer than ten. The chain is built from TRBV15 and TRBJ2-7, with D perhaps matching TRBD2 (6 bases). This CDR3 is built from 16 residues. In germline, CDR1 is LNHNV, CDR2 YYDKDF (reference sequence). Trimming shortened V by 3 bases and J by 0 bases, and 15 bases separated the two germline ends. CDR3 DNA sequence: TGTGCCACCAGCAGGACCGGGACTCTTACCTCCTACGAGCAGTACTTC. It is translated as CATSRTGTLTSYEQYF.

The chain combines TRBV6-5 with TRBJ1-6; D unresolved. The germline V and J ends were trimmed by 6 bases and 8 bases, with 14 bases remaining between them. The CDR3 has 14 amino acids. Germline V gene data show CDR1 as MNHEY and CDR2 as SVGAGI. In DNA form, the CDR3 reads TGTGCCAGCAGAGATGCCCTTGGGGATTCACCCCTCCACTTT. This sequence encodes CASRDALGDSPLHF.

The V gene is TRBV29-1, the J gene TRBJ2-7; D uncertain. The germline V gene encodes CDR1 SQVTM and CDR2 ANQGSEA. V was trimmed by 4 bases and J by 0 bases, leaving 10 bases between them. The CDR3 loop spans 13 amino acids. In nucleotides, the CDR3 is TGCAGCGTTGGGGAAGCGAGCTCCTACGAGCAGTACTTC. Residues: CSVGEASSYEQYF.

The genes are TRBV7-2 and TRBJ2-5; 9 positions match TRBD2. V trimming: 2 bases; J trimming: 8 bases; junction bases outside the gene matches: 6. Germline CDR1 SGHTA, CDR2 FQGNSA. There are 14 residues in the CDR3. CDR3 amino acids: CASSLSPRGGTQYF. For the CDR3, the DNA is TGTGCCAGCAGCTTATCCCCGCGGGGGGGCACCCAGTACTTC.

This clonotype appeared a few times. This rearrangement joins TRBV7-2 to TRBJ1-2; D is perhaps TRBD1 (5 bases). V was pared by 5 bases and J by 8 bases, with 18 bases between. The germline gives CDR1 SGHTA, CDR2 FQGNSA. The CDR3 covers 14 residues. The CDR3 here is CASSPRGRVTGYTF. In DNA, the CDR3 is TGTGCCAGCAGCCCCCGCGGCAGGGTAACGGGCTACACCTTC.

V is TRBV6-4 and J is TRBJ2-4; D is perhaps TRBD1 or TRBD2 (5 bases each). V was clipped by 2 bases and J by 7 bases, with 6 bases between them. This CDR3 has 12 residues. The germline V gene has CDR1 MRHNA and CDR2 SNTAGT. This CDR3 is CASSDGGNIQYF. The CDR3 nucleotides are TGTGCCAGCAGTGACGGGGGTAACATTCAGTACTTC.

This clonotype was counted a few times. The V gene is TRBV20-1, the J gene TRBJ2-5; 8 bases match TRBD2. The germline V gene has CDR1 DFQATT and CDR2 SNEGSKA (reference sequence). With V trimmed by 5 bases and J by 5 bases, 10 bases remained unmatched. The CDR3 loop spans 14 amino acids. CDR3 DNA sequence: TGCAGTGCTGGAGCGGGAGCTACCCAGGAGACCCAGTACTTC. This translates into CSAGAGATQETQYF.

This clonotype was observed a few times. The rearrangement uses TRBV5-5 and TRBJ1-1; D unresolved. CDR3 length: 11 residues. Trimming took 5 bases from V and 4 from J, leaving 6 bases between them. Germline V gene data show CDR1 as SGHKS and CDR2 as YYEKEE (reference sequence). The CDR3 DNA reads TGTGCCAGCAGACGGAGCACTGAAGCTTTCTTT. It translates to CASRRSTEAFF.

As DNA, the CDR3 is TGTGCCAGCAGCTTAGCGGGAGGGTTGGAGGATGAGCAGTTCTTC. It specifies CASSLAGGLEDEQFF. J is TRBJ2-1 and V is TRBV7-3, with 9 bases identical to TRBD2. The germline V gene encodes CDR1 SGHTA and CDR2 FQGTGA. The ends lost 2 bases at V and 8 bases at J; junction bases unmatched: 7. The CDR3 extends over 15 amino acids. Supplemented by reference TRBV7-3 and TRBJ2-1, the full variable domain reads GAGVSQTPSNKVTEKGKYVELRCDPISGHTALYWYRQSLGQGPEFLIYFQGTGAADDSGLPNDRFFAVRPEGSVSTLKIQRTERGDSAVYLCASSLAGGLEDEQFFGPGTRLTVL.

This clonotype was recorded a few times. The chain couples TRBV20-1 to TRBJ1-1; 7 positions match TRBD1. The CDR3 length is 13 residues. CDR1 is DFQATT, CDR2 SNEGSKA, per germline (reference sequence). J gave up 0 bases and V 7 bases, and 5 bases lay outside the gene matches. CDR3 amino acids: CSVHGQVNTEAFF. The CDR3 coding sequence is TGCAGTGTTCATGGACAGGTGAACACTGAAGCTTTCTTT.

Of note for this clonotype: The final CDR3 position lacks the conserved phenylalanine or tryptophan, pointing to a likely read error. The rearrangement links TRBV3-1 to TRBJ2-5, with 9 positions matching TRBD2. The germline V gene has CDR1 LGHDT and CDR2 YNNKEL (reference sequence). V shed 1 base and J 2 bases; nucleotides not matched to a gene: 2. The length of the CDR3 is 15 residues. The CDR3 coding sequence is TGTGCCAGCAGCCAAGGACTAGCGGTTCAAGAGACCCAGTACTAC. Translation gives CASSQGLAVQETQYY.

This clonotype was recorded once. The chain carries TRBV5-1 and TRBJ2-7; 12 nucleotides agree with TRBD1. This CDR3 has 15 residues. V lost 3 bases and J lost 2; bases outside the gene matches: 3. Germline V lookup: CDR1 SGHRS, CDR2 YFSETQ. CDR3 in amino acids: CASSWGQGAAYEQYF. CDR3 DNA: TGCGCCAGCAGCTGGGGACAGGGGGCCGCCTACGAGCAGTACTTC.

J is TRBJ2-2 and V is TRBV4-1; tentative D call: TRBD2 (6 bases). The CDR3 consists of 16 residues. The germline V and J ends were trimmed by 1 base and 6 bases, with 15 bases remaining between them. The germline CDR1 and CDR2 sequences are MGHRA and YSYEKL. CDR3 in amino acids: CASSQGGVEGPGELFF. The CDR3 region has the DNA TGCGCCAGCAGCCAAGGGGGGGTTGAGGGTCCCGGGGAGCTGTTTTTT.

Only one count was recorded for this clonotype. The chain has TRBV28 and TRBJ2-5, with TRBD2 as a possible D gene (6 bases). The better agreement between TRBJ2-1 and the DNA end casts doubt on the J call. The CDR3 spans 15 residues. CDR1 and CDR2 (germline): MDHEN, SYDVKM. In nucleotides, the CDR3 is TGTGCCAGCAGTTGGGACCAGCGGGCCGGGAATGAGCAGTTCTTC. It codes for CASSWDQRAGNEQFF.

The chain links TRBV29-1 to TRBJ2-7; TRBD1 agrees at 9 bases. J gave up 2 bases and V 3 bases, and 5 bases lay outside the gene matches. CDR1 SQVTM and CDR2 ANQGSEA come from the germline V gene. The CDR3 is 14 residues long. This CDR3 is CSVDPGQGTYEQYF. In nucleotides, the CDR3 is TGCAGCGTTGATCCGGGACAGGGCACCTACGAGCAGTACTTC.

CDR3 in amino acids: CSVEQDNISDEQYF. The CDR3 nucleotides read TGCAGCGTTGAACAGGATAACATCTCGGATGAGCAGTACTTC. This rearrangement joins TRBV29-1 to TRBJ2-7; no firm D call. V was cut by 2 bases and J by 7 bases, with 18 bases left in between. CDR1 is SQVTM and CDR2 is ANQGSEA in the germline V gene. The CDR3 extends over 14 amino acids.

The V gene is TRBV7-9, the J gene TRBJ2-7; possible D gene TRBD2, 5 bases. The V end lost 0 bases, the J end lost 3 bases, and 15 bases lay between the germline ends. The CDR3 is made up of 16 amino acids. Germline loops: CDR1 SEHNR, CDR2 FQNEAQ (reference sequence). CDR3 bases: TGTGCCAGCAGCTTAGCGCCGAGCGGTTACTACTACGAGCAGTACTTC. Protein product: CASSLAPSGYYYEQYF.